The clone carrying this TCR beta chain was found a few times. Germline V CDR1 and CDR2: KGHSH, LQKENI. CDR3 length: 15 residues. Trimming at V came to 0 bases and at J to 6 bases, leaving 4 bases not matched to a gene. The sample is drawn from a study of regulatory T cells in long-lasting Graves disease. According to the study, TCR beta libraries were built with iRepertoire HTBI primers and CDR3-region Arm-PCR. TCRdb re-called the multiplex PCR reads through MiXCR, storing one row per CDR3 protein. Altogether 530,000 or so distinct CDR3 sequences are present, approximately 16% being singletons, with the ten largest covering about 12%. Time point defined: newly diagnosed GD, antithyroid drugs for less than 3 months. The TCR library was made from RNA extracted from PBMCs. These data were also reused for a study on T cells in Graves' hyperthyroidism and ophthalmopathy.

The rearrangement joins TRBV18 to TRBJ2-1, with TRBD2 matching 8 bases. The sequence came from a man between 18 and 35 years old with Graves disease. The sample was peripheral blood mononuclear cells (PBMCs), taken at new diagnosis, from a patient treated with antithyroid drugs. CDR3 residues: CASSPPGLVPNEQFF. CDR3 bases: TGTGCCAGCTCACCACCGGGACTAGTCCCCAATGAGCAGTTCTTC.